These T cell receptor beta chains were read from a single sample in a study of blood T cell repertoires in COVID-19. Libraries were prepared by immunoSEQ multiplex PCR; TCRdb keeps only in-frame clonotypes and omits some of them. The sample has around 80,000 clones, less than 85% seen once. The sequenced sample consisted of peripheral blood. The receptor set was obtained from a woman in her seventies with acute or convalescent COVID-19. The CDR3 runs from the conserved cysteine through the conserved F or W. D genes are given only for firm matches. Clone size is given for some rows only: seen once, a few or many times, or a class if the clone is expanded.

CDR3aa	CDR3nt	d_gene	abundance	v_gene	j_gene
CASSPLPGQGAYGYTF	TGTGCCAGCAGCCCCCTCCCGGGACAGGGAGCCTATGGCTACACCTTC	TRBD1	NA	TRBV27	TRBJ1-2
CASSQVTSANYGYTF	TGTGCCAGCAGCCAAGTAACCAGCGCTAACTATGGCTACACCTTC	NA	NA	TRBV4-2	TRBJ1-2
CASSPRVLGGDTEAFF	TGTGCCAGCTCACCCCGGGTCCTCGGGGGGGACACTGAAGCTTTCTTT	NA	NA	TRBV18	TRBJ1-1
CASSQGLTDLNTEAFF	TGCGCCAGCAGCCAAGGCCTGACAGATTTGAACACTGAAGCTTTCTTT	NA	NA	TRBV4-3	TRBJ1-1
CASSPRRGENDYGYTF	TGTGCCAGCTCACCAAGGCGGGGGGAGAACGACTATGGCTACACCTTC	NA	NA	TRBV18	TRBJ1-2
CASSLRLAGSTDTQYF	TGTGCCAGCAGCCTCAGACTAGCGGGGAGCACAGATACGCAGTATTTT	TRBD2	NA	TRBV7-2	TRBJ2-3
CASSYRSGQGSYNEQFF	TGTGCCAGCAGCTACCGATCGGGACAGGGGTCCTACAATGAGCAGTTCTTC	TRBD1	few	TRBV7-8	TRBJ2-1
CATGDRGPYGYTF	TGTGCCACCGGGGACAGGGGGCCCTATGGCTACACCTTC	TRBD1	NA	TRBV6-5	TRBJ1-2
CASSQSARELFF	TGTGCCAGCAGTCAGTCCGCCCGGGAGCTGTTTTTT	NA	few	TRBV11-3	TRBJ2-2
CASSLSGRGTYEQYF	TGTGCCAGCAGTTTATCGGGCAGGGGGACCTACGAGCAGTACTTC	TRBD1	NA	TRBV27	TRBJ2-7
CASIPTIGGAWNEQFF	TGTGCTAGTATCCCCACGATCGGGGGGGCTTGGAATGAGCAGTTCTTC	TRBD2	NA	TRBV12-5	TRBJ2-1
CASGHINQPQHF	TGTGCCAGCGGACATATCAATCAGCCCCAGCATTTT	NA	NA	TRBV28	TRBJ1-5
CASSFSGHVTNEKLFF	TGTGCCAGCAGTTTCTCAGGTCACGTAACTAATGAAAAACTGTTTTTT	NA	NA	TRBV27	TRBJ1-4
CASSSGTGLYEQYF	TGTGCCAGCAGCTCCGGGACAGGGTTATACGAGCAGTACTTC	TRBD1	few	TRBV7-2	TRBJ2-7
CSAWTDSGNTIYF	TGCAGCGCGTGGACAGACTCTGGAAACACCATATATTTT	NA	once	TRBV29-1	TRBJ1-3
CASSQQRDEQFF	TGTGCCAGCTCACAACAGAGGGATGAGCAGTTCTTC	NA	NA	TRBV18	TRBJ2-1
CASSQWTGSTEAFF	TGCGCCAGCAGCCAGTGGACAGGGTCGACTGAAGCTTTCTTT	TRBD1	few	TRBV5-1	TRBJ1-1
CASSVVGTGANTGELFF	TGTGCCAGCAGCGTAGTAGGGACAGGGGCCAACACCGGGGAGCTGTTTTTT	TRBD1	NA	TRBV9	TRBJ2-2
CASSFQGQGARKTQYF	TGTGCCAGCAGCTTTCAGGGACAGGGGGCGCGAAAGACCCAGTACTTC	TRBD1	NA	TRBV7-2	TRBJ2-5
CASSKATGGNYGYTF	TGTGCCAGCAGCAAAGCGACAGGGGGGAACTATGGCTACACCTTC	TRBD1	NA	TRBV4-2	TRBJ1-2
CASSPAGTGGYGYTF	TGTGCCAGTAGCCCCGCCGGGACAGGGGGCTATGGCTACACCTTC	TRBD1	NA	TRBV19	TRBJ1-2
CATSGDVWAPQHF	TGTGCCACCAGTGGCGACGTATGGGCACCCCAGCATTTT	NA	few	TRBV24-1	TRBJ1-5
CASSFGGFLRTEAFF	TGTGCCAGCAGTTTCGGGGGGTTTTTGCGCACTGAAGCTTTCTTT	NA	many	TRBV27	TRBJ1-1
CASSQDLSGGASQTQYF	TGTGCCAGCAGCCAAGATCTCAGCGGGGGGGCATCGCAGACCCAGTACTTC	TRBD2	NA	TRBV3-1/TRBV3-2	TRBJ2-5
CASSPSLAEGSTDTQYF	TGTGCCAGCTCACCATCGCTGGCGGAGGGGAGCACAGATACGCAGTATTTT	NA	few	TRBV18	TRBJ2-3
CASSLVGGDSYYGYTF	TGTGCCAGCAGCTTAGTAGGCGGGGACAGCTACTATGGCTACACCTTC	TRBD1	NA	TRBV7-6	TRBJ1-2
CASSPNGGQLSYEQYF	TGTGCCAGCAGCCCCAACGGGGGACAGCTGTCCTACGAGCAGTACTTC	NA	NA	TRBV7-9	TRBJ2-7
CASSIWEGFAYNEQFF	TGTGCCAGTAGTATATGGGAGGGGTTCGCCTACAATGAGCAGTTCTTC	TRBD2	NA	TRBV19	TRBJ2-1
CASSLGGDNNQPQHF	TGCGCCAGCAGCTTAGGAGGGGATAACAATCAGCCCCAGCATTTT	NA	few	TRBV5-1	TRBJ1-5
CASSMLDRDRQPQHF	TGTGCCAGTAGTATGTTGGACAGGGACCGTCAGCCCCAGCATTTT	TRBD1	NA	TRBV19	TRBJ1-5
CASSSTTGTGYWSPLHF	TGTGCCAGCAGTTCTACAACCGGGACAGGGTATTGGTCACCCCTCCACTTT	TRBD1	NA	TRBV6-2/TRBV6-3	TRBJ1-6
CASRRDRYNSPLHF	TGTGCCAGCAGGCGGGACAGGTATAATTCACCCCTCCACTTT	TRBD1	NA	TRBV27	TRBJ1-6
CASSLVAGDEQYF	TGTGCCAGCAGCTTGGTCGCAGGGGACGAGCAGTACTTC	NA	NA	TRBV5-4	TRBJ2-7
CASSSDLTGINYGYTF	TGTGCCAGCAGCTCAGACCTGACAGGTATCAACTATGGCTACACCTTC	NA	once	TRBV7-6	TRBJ1-2
CASRAYEGTWPLHF	TGTGCCAGCAGGGCCTATGAGGGGACTTGGCCCCTCCACTTT	NA	once	TRBV6-5	TRBJ1-6
CASSVNGGETQYF	TGTGCCAGCAGCGTCAATGGGGGGGAGACCCAGTACTTC	NA	NA	TRBV9	TRBJ2-5
CASSPRGSGGFLDEQFF	TGTGCCAGCAGCCCCCGGGGTAGCGGGGGGTTTTTGGATGAGCAGTTCTTC	TRBD2	NA	TRBV9	TRBJ2-1
CASSDRGTYGYTF	TGTGCCAGCAGCGACAGGGGGACTTATGGCTACACCTTC	TRBD1	NA	TRBV5-6	TRBJ1-2
CASHPEASGTEAFF	TGTGCCAGCCATCCGGAGGCCTCGGGGACTGAAGCTTTCTTT	NA	many	TRBV6-5	TRBJ1-1
CASSGRLAGVNEQFF	TGTGCCAGCAGCGGTAGGCTAGCGGGGGTGAATGAGCAGTTCTTC	TRBD2	NA	TRBV9	TRBJ2-1
CASSYQDTQYF	TGTGCCAGCAGTTACCAAGATACGCAGTATTTT	NA	NA	TRBV6-6	TRBJ2-3
CASSPGQDSYNEQFF	TGCGCCAGCAGCCCTGGACAGGACTCCTACAATGAGCAGTTCTTC	TRBD1	NA	TRBV5-1	TRBJ2-1
CASSPVQGAAGELFF	TGTGCCAGCAGTCCGGTTCAAGGAGCAGCCGGGGAGCTGTTTTTT	NA	NA	TRBV27	TRBJ2-2